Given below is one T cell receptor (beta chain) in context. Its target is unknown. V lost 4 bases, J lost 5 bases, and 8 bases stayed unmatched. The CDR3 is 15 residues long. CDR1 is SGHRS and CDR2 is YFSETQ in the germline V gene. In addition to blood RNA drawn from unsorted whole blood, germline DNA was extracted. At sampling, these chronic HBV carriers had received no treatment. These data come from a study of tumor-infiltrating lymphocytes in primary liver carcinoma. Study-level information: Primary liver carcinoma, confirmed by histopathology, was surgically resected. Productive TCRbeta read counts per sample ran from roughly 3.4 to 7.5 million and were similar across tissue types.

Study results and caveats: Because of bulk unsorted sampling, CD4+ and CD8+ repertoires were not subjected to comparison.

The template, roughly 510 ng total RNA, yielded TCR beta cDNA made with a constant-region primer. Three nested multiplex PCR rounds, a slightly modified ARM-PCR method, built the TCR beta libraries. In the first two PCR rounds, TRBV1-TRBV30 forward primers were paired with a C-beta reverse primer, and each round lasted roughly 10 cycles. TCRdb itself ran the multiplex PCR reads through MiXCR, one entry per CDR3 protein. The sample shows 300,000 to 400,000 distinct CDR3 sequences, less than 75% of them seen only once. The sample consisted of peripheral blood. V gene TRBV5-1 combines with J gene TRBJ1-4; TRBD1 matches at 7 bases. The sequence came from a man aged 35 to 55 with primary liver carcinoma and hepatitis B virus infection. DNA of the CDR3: TGCGCCAGCAGCCTGACAGGGATGCAAAATGAAAAACTGTTTTTT. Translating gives CASSLTGMQNEKLFF.